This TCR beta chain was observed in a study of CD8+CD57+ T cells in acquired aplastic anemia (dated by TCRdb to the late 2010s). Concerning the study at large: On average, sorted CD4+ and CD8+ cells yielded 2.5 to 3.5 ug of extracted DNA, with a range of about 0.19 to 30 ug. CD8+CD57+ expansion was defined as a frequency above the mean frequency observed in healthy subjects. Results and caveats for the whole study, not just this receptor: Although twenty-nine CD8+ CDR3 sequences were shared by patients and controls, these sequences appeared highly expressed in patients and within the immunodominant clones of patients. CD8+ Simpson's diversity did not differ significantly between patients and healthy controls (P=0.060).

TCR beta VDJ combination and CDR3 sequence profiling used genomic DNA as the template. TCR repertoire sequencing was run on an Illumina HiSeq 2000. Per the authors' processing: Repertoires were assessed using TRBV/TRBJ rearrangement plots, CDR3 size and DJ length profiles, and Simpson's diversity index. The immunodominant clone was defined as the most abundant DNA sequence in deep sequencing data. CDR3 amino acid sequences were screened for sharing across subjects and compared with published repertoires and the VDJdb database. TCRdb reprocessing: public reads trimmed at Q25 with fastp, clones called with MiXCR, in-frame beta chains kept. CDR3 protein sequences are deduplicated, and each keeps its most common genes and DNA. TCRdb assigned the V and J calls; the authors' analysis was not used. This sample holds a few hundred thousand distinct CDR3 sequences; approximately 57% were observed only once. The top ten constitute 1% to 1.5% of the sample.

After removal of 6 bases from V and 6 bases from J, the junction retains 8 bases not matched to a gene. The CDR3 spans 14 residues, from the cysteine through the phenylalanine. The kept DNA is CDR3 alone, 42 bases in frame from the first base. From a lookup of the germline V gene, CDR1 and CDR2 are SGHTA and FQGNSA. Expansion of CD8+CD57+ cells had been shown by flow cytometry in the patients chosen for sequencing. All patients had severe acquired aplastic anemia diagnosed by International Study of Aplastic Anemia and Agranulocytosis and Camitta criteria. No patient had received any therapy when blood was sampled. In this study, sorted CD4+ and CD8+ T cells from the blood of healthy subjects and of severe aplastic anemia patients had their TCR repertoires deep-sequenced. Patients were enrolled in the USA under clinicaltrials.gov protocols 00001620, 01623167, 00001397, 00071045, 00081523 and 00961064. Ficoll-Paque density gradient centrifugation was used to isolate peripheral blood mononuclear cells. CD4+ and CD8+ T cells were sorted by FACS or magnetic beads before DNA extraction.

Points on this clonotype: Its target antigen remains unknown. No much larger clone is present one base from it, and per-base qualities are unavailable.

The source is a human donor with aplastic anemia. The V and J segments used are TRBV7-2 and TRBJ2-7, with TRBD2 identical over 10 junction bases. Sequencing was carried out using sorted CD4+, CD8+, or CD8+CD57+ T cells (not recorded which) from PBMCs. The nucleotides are TGTGCCAGCAGTACACTAGCGGGACGCCCCGAGCAGTACTTC. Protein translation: CASSTLAGRPEQYF.